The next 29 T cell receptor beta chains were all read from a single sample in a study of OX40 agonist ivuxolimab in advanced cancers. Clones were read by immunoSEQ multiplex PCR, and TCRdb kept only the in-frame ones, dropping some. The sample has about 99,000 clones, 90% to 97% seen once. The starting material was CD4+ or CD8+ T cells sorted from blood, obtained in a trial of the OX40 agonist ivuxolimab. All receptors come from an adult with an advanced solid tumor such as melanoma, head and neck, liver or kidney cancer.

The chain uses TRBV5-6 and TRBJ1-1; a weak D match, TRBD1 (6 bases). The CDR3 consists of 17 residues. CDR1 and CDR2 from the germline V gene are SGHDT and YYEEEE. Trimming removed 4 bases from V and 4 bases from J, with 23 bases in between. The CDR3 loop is CASSPGAQGPRGTEAFF. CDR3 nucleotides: TGTGCCAGCAGCCCAGGGGCCCAGGGGCCCAGGGGCACTGAAGCTTTCTTT.

The CDR3 region is CASSYSSDFYEQYF. CDR3 DNA sequence: TGTGCCAGCAGTTACTCGTCGGATTTCTACGAGCAGTACTTC. The chain uses TRBV6-6 and TRBJ2-7; D is unresolved. This CDR3 spans 14 amino acids. Trimming left V 0 bases short and J 3 bases short, with 9 bases between. CDR1 is MNHNY, CDR2 SVGAGI, per germline (reference sequence).

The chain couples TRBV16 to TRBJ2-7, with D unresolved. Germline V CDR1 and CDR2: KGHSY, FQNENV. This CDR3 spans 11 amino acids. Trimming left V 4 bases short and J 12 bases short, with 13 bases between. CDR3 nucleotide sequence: TGTGCCAGCAGCCCGACCGGAGAATTGTACTTC. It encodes CASSPTGELYF.

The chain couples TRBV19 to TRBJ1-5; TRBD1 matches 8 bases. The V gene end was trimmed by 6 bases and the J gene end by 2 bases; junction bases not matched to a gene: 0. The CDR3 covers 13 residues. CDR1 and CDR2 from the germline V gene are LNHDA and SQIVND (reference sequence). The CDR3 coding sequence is TGTGCCAGTAGGGGACAGGGCAATCAGCCCCAGCATTTT. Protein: CASRGQGNQPQHF. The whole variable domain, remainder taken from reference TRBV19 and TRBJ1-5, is DGGITQSPKYLFRKEGQNVTLSCEQNLNHDAMYWYRQDPGQGLRLIYYSQIVNDFQKGDIAEGYSVSREKKESFPLTVTSAQKNPTAFYLCASRGQGNQPQHFGDGTRLSIL.

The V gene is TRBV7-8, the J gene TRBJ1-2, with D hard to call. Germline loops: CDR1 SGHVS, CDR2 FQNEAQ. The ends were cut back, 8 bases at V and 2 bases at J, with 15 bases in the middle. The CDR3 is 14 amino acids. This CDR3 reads CASGVGSGNYGYTF. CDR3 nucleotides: TGTGCCAGCGGTGTCGGGTCAGGAAACTATGGCTACACCTTC.

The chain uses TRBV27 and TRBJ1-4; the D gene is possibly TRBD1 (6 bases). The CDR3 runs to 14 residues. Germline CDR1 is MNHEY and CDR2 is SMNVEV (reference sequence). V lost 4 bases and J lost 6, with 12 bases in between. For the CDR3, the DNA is TGTGCCAGCAGTTCCTGGACAGATGATGAAAAACTGTTTTTT. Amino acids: CASSSWTDDEKLFF.

The CDR3 reads CASSLRGTDLTGELFF. In nucleotides, the CDR3 is TGTGCCAGCAGCTTGCGAGGAACGGACCTTACCGGGGAGCTGTTTTTT. The rearrangement joins TRBV7-6 to TRBJ2-2, with D unresolved. Germline V gives CDR1 SGHVS, CDR2 FNYEAQ. With 3 bases removed from V and 5 bases from J, the gap between germline ends came to 16 bases. This CDR3 has 16 residues. The variable domain in full, with the rest retrieved from reference TRBV7-6 and TRBJ2-2, is GAGVSQSPRYKVTKRGQDVALRCDPISGHVSLYWYRQALGQGPEFLTYFNYEAQQDKSGLPNDRFSAERPEGSISTLTIQRTEQRDSAMYRCASSLRGTDLTGELFFGEGSRLTVL.

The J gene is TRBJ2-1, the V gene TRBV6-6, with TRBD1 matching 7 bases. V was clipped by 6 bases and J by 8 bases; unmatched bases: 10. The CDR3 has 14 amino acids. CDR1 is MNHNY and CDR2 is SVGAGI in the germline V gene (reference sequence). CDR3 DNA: TGTGCCAGCAGCTCCGACAGGGAAGTATATGAGCAGTTCTTC. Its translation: CASSSDREVYEQFF.

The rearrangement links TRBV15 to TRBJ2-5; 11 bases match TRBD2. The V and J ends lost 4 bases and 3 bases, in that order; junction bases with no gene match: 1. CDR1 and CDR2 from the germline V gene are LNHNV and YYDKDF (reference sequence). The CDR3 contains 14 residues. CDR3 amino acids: CATSTGLAEETQYF. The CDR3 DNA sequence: TGTGCCACCAGCACGGGACTAGCGGAAGAGACCCAGTACTTC.

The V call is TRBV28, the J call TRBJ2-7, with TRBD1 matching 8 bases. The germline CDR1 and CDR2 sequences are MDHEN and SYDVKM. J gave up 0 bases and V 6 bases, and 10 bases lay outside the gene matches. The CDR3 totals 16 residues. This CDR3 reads CASSRPTGAPSYEQYF. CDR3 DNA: TGTGCCAGCAGCCGACCGACAGGGGCCCCCTCCTACGAGCAGTACTTC.

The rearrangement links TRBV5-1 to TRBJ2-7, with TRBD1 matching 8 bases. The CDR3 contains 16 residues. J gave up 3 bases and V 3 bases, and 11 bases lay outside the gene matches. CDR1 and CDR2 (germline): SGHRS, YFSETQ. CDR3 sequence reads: CASSYRQGLLGYEQYF. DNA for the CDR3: TGCGCCAGCAGCTACCGACAGGGGCTACTAGGCTACGAGCAGTACTTC.

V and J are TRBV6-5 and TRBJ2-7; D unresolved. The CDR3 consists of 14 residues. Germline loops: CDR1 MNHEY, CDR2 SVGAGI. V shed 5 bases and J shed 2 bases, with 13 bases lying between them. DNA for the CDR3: TGTGCCAGCAGTCCGGCCGTCGCCACCTACGAGCAGTACTTC. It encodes CASSPAVATYEQYF.

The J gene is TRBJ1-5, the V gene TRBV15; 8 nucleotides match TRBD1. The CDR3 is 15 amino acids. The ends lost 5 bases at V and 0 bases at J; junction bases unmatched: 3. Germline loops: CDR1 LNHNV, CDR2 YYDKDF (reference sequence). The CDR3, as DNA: TGTGCCACCAGCTACAGGGGGACTAGCAATCAGCCCCAGCATTTT. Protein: CATSYRGTSNQPQHF.

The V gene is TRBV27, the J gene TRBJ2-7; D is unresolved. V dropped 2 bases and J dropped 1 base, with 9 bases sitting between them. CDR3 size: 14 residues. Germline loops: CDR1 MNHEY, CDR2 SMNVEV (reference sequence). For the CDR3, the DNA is TGTGCCAGCAGTTTAGGTGAGCGTTCCTACGAGCAGTACTTC. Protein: CASSLGERSYEQYF.

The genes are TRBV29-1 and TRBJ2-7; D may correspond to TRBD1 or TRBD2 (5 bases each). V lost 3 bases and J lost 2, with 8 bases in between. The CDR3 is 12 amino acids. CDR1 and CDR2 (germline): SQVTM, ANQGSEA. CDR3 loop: CSVEGRPYEQYF. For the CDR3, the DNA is TGCAGCGTTGAGGGACGGCCCTACGAGCAGTACTTC.

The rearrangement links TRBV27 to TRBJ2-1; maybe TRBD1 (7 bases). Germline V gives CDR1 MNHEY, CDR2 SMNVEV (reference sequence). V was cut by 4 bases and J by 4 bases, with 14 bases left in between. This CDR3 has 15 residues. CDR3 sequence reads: CASSSGDSGYNEQFF. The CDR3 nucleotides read TGTGCCAGCAGTTCGGGGGACAGCGGTTACAATGAGCAGTTCTTC.

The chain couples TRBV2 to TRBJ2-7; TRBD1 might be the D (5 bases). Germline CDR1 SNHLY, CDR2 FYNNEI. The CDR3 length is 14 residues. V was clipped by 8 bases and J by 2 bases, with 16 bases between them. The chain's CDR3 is CASFFSDSPYEQYF. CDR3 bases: TGTGCCAGCTTTTTCTCCGACAGTCCCTACGAGCAGTACTTC.

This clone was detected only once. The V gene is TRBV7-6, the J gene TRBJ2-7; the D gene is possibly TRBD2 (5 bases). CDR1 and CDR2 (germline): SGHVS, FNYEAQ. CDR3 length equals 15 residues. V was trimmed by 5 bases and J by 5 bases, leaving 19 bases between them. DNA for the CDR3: TGTGCCAGCAGCCCCGGGCTAGCTTCAGTCGACGAGCAGTACTTC. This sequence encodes CASSPGLASVDEQYF.

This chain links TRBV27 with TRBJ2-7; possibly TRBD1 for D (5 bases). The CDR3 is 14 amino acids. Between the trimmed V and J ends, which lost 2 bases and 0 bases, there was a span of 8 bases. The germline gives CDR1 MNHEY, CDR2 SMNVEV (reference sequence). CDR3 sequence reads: CASSLPDNSYEQYF. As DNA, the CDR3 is TGTGCCAGCAGTTTACCGGACAACTCCTACGAGCAGTACTTC.

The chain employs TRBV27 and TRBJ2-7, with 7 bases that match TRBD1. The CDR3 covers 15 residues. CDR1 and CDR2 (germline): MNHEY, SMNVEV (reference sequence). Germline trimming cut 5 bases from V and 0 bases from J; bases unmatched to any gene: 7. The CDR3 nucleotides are TGTGCCAGCAGTCTGTGGACAGGAACCTCCTACGAGCAGTACTTC. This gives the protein CASSLWTGTSYEQYF.

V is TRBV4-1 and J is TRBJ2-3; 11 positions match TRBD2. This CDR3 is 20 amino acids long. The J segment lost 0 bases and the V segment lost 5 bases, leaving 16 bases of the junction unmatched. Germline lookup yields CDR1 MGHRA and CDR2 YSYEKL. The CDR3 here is CASSFPLTSGDFQSTDTQYF. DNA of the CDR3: TGCGCCAGCAGCTTCCCCCTGACTAGCGGGGACTTCCAGAGCACAGATACGCAGTATTTT.

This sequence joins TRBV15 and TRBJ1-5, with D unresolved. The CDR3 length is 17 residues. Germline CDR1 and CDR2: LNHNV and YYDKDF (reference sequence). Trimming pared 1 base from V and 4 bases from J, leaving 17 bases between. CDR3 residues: CATSRGSRPPENQPQHF. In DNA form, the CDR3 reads TGTGCCACCAGCAGAGGGAGCAGGCCCCCTGAGAATCAGCCCCAGCATTTT.

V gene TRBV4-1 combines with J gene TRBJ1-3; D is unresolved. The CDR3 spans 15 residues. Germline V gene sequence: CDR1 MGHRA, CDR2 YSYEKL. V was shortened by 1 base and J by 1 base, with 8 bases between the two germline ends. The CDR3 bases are TGCGCCAGCAGCCAAGGACCGGGATCTGGAAACACCATATATTTT. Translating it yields CASSQGPGSGNTIYF.

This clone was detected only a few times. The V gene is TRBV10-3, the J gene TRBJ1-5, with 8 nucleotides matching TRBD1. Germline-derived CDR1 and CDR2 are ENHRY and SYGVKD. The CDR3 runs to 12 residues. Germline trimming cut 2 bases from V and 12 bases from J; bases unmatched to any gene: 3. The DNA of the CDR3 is TGTGCCATCAGTGAGCCCGACAGGGGCCAGCATTTT. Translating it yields CAISEPDRGQHF.

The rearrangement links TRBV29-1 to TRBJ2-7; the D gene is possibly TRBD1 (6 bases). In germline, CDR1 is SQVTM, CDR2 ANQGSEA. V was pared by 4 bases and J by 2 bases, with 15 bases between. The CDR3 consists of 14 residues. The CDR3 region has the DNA TGCAGCGTTGTTTCCCTCACAGGGACCTACGAGCAGTACTTC. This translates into CSVVSLTGTYEQYF.

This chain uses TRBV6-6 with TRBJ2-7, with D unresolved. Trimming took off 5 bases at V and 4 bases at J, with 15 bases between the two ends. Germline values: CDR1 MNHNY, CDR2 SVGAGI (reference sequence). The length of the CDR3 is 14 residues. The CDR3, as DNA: TGTGCCAGCAGTCTGAACCCTTCTCGGTACGAGCAGTACTTC. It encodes CASSLNPSRYEQYF.

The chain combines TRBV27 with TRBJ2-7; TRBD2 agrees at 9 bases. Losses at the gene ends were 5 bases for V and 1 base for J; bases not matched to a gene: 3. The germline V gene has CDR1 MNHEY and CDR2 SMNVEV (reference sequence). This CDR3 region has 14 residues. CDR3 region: CASSPGLASYEQYF. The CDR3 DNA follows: TGTGCCAGCAGTCCCGGACTAGCGTCCTACGAGCAGTACTTC.

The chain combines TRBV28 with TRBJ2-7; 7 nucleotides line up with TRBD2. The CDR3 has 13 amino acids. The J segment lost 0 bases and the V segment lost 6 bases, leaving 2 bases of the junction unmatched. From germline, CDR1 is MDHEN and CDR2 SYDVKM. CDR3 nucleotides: TGTGCCAGCAGGGGACTAAACTCCTACGAGCAGTACTTC. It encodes CASRGLNSYEQYF. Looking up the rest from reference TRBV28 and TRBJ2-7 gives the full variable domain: DVKVTQSSRYLVKRTGEKVFLECVQDMDHENMFWYRQDPGLGLRLIYFSYDVKMKEKGDIPEGYSVSREKKERFSLILESASTNQTSMYLCASRGLNSYEQYFGPGTRLTVT.

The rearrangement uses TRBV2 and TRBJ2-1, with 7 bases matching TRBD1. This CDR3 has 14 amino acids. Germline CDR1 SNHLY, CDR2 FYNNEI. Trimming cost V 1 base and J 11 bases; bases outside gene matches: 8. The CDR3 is CASSEGNRGIQQFF. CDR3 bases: TGTGCCAGCAGTGAAGGCAACAGGGGAATACAGCAGTTCTTC.